This TCR beta chain was retrieved from a study of beta chain features in type 1 diabetes. Study-level results: Type 1 diabetes patients showed a moderate but significant shortening of TCRB CDR3s in all four CD4+ subsets. In the patient group, naive, central memory and Treg TCRB repertoires seemed more alike than in the healthy donor group.

As every portion of the isolated RNA was reverse transcribed, the sequencing read expressed TCRB transcripts. The repertoire was sequenced with immunoSEQ multiplex PCR; TCRdb's copy has only in-frame clones and lacks some. The data contain tens of thousands of clones, nearly 50% of them singletons. CD4+ naive, central memory, regulatory and stem cell-like memory cells were sorted via CD45RO/CCR7/CD25/CD127/CD95/CD27. Turning to this clone: Its antigen is as yet unknown.

Sequencing input: central memory CD4+ T cells from blood. The sequence derives from a man aged 25 to 45 with type 1 diabetes.

CDR3 protein: CASRGTVRNQPQHF. CDR3 in DNA: TGTGCCAGCCGTGGCACAGTACGAAATCAGCCCCAGCATTTT. The chain carries TRBV6-5 and TRBJ1-5; no clear D gene. CDR3 length: 14 amino acids. V shed 8 bases and J shed 4 bases, with 15 bases lying between them. Looked up from germline, CDR1 is MNHEY and CDR2 is SVGAGI.